These 19 T cell receptor beta chains share one sample of origin, sequenced in a study of early T cells in non-severe SARS-CoV-2 infection. TCRdb recomputed calls from the 5' RACE reads with MiXCR, one row per CDR3 protein. This sample carries approximately 90,000 distinct CDR3 sequences, approximately 16% of them seen once, and the ten largest clones take about 4.7%. The source was whole blood, collected at baseline. These receptors all stem from an adult who was a healthcare worker with PCR-confirmed SARS-CoV-2 infection or an uninfected control (not recorded which).

In its sample, this clonotype was seen a few times. J is TRBJ1-4 and V is TRBV6-1; D ambiguous. Trimming left V 6 bases short and J 8 bases short, with 7 bases between. This CDR3 region has 11 residues. CDR1 is MNHNS and CDR2 is SASEGT in the germline V gene. The CDR3 reads CASRREEKLFF. CDR3 DNA sequence: TGTGCCAGCAGAAGAGAGGAAAAACTGTTTTTT.

The chain joins TRBV7-2 to TRBJ2-3; 10 bases match TRBD1. The CDR3 contains 16 residues. Losses at the gene ends were 3 bases for V and 5 bases for J; bases not matched to a gene: 8. Per the germline V gene, CDR1 is SGHTA and CDR2 is FQGNSA. In nucleotides, the CDR3 is TGTGCCAGCAGCTTTGTTCCGGGACAGGGGAAAGATACGCAGTATTTT. Translated: CASSFVPGQGKDTQYF.

This clonotype was recorded at least ten times. The chain joins TRBV7-9 to TRBJ1-4; D remains unclear. The germline V gene has CDR1 SEHNR and CDR2 FQNEAQ (reference sequence). CDR3 size: 14 residues. Trimming stripped 0 bases from V and 5 bases from J, with 7 bases between. CDR3 sequence reads: CASSLADRNEKLFF. In DNA, the CDR3 is TGTGCCAGCAGCTTAGCCGATAGAAATGAAAAACTGTTTTTT.

This clonotype appeared many times. CDR3: CASSSTDHEQYF. For the CDR3, the DNA is TGTGCCAGCAGCTCGACAGACCACGAGCAGTACTTC. This chain uses TRBV9 with TRBJ2-7, with D possibly matching TRBD1 (5 bases). Trimming left V 4 bases short and J 5 bases short, with 10 bases between. The CDR3 runs 12 residues. The germline CDR1 and CDR2 sequences are SGDLS and YYNGEE.

This clonotype has a count of ten or more. The chain links TRBV12-3 or TRBV12-4 to TRBJ1-1, with D hard to call. Trimming took 0 bases from V and 5 from J, leaving 7 bases between them. The CDR3 is made up of 13 amino acids. Here the CDR3 reads CASSLAQSTEAFF. The DNA for the CDR3 is TGTGCCAGCAGTTTAGCGCAGTCGACTGAAGCTTTCTTT.

V gene TRBV6-2 or TRBV6-3 combines with J gene TRBJ2-1, with 12 nucleotides matching TRBD2. J was trimmed by 7 bases and V by 4 bases; bases with no gene match: 2. The CDR3 sequence is 14 residues long. The germline gives CDR1 MNHEY, CDR2 SVGEGT. As DNA, the CDR3 is TGTGCCAGCAGTTTTCTAGCGGGAGGGAATGAGCAGTTCTTC. Protein sequence: CASSFLAGGNEQFF.

At least ten counts were recorded for this clonotype. The chain joins TRBV7-4 to TRBJ2-1; D remains ambiguous. V lost 5 bases to trimming and J lost 0 bases, with 14 bases between them. This CDR3 contains 16 residues. Germline values: CDR1 SGHVT, CDR2 SQSDAQ. The CDR3 coding sequence is TGTGCCAGCAGCCTCCATGACGGACGCTCCTACAATGAGCAGTTCTTC. As protein: CASSLHDGRSYNEQFF.

The V and J genes are TRBV28 and TRBJ2-5; a weak D match, TRBD1 (5 bases). V lost 3 bases, J lost 5 bases, and 13 bases lay in between. The germline V gene has CDR1 MDHEN and CDR2 SYDVKM. The CDR3 has 14 amino acids. The CDR3 loop reads CASSFPQGRETQYF. The CDR3 DNA sequence: TGTGCCAGCAGTTTCCCGCAGGGCAGGGAGACCCAGTACTTC.

The chain uses TRBV27 and TRBJ2-2, with 9 bases aligning to TRBD2. J gave up 2 bases and V 5 bases, and 6 bases lay outside the gene matches. Per germline, CDR1 MNHEY and CDR2 SMNVEV (reference sequence). This CDR3 has 16 amino acids. CDR3 amino acids: CASSRHSGRNTGELFF. The CDR3 coding sequence is TGTGCCAGCAGTCGTCATAGCGGGAGAAACACCGGGGAGCTGTTTTTT.

This clonotype was observed a handful of times. The rearrangement uses TRBV5-5 and TRBJ2-5; D call uncertain. Deletions cut 2 bases from V and 5 bases from J, with 10 bases between. CDR3 size: 13 residues. CDR1 SGHKS and CDR2 YYEKEE come from the germline V gene (reference sequence). The DNA for the CDR3 is TGTGCCAGCAGCTTCCCATTAACGGAGACCCAGTACTTC. This translates into CASSFPLTETQYF.

V gene TRBV29-1 combines with J gene TRBJ2-7, with 9 bases that match TRBD1. From germline, CDR1 is SQVTM and CDR2 ANQGSEA. This CDR3 spans 13 amino acids. The trim removed 1 base at V and 5 bases at J, leaving 3 bases unmatched. The CDR3 nucleotides read TGCAGCGTTGAAGCGACAGGGGGTCACGAGCAGTACTTC. Protein product: CSVEATGGHEQYF.

In its sample, this clonotype was seen a few times. This rearrangement joins TRBV6-1 to TRBJ1-4; D may be TRBD1 (6 bases). V lost 2 bases and J 0 bases, leaving 13 bases between the germline ends. CDR3 length equals 17 residues. CDR1 and CDR2 from the germline V gene are MNHNS and SASEGT. This chain's CDR3 is CASSERAGAATNEKLFF. CDR3 DNA: TGTGCCAGCAGTGAACGGGCAGGGGCTGCAACTAATGAAAAACTGTTTTTT.

This clonotype was counted a few times. The chain combines TRBV7-9 with TRBJ1-6; 10 bases map to TRBD1. Trimming at V came to 4 bases and at J to 11 bases, leaving 8 bases not matched to a gene. Germline CDR1 and CDR2: SEHNR and FQNEAQ (reference sequence). The CDR3 consists of 15 residues. CDR3 in amino acids: CASSSYPGQGPPLHF. CDR3 bases: TGTGCCAGCAGCTCCTATCCGGGACAGGGGCCACCCCTCCACTTT.

The chain has TRBV27 and TRBJ2-1, with D unclear. This CDR3 spans 12 amino acids. Trimming shortened V by 6 bases and J by 7 bases, and 10 bases separated the two germline ends. Germline V gene lookup returns CDR1 MNHEY and CDR2 SMNVEV (reference sequence). The CDR3 sequence: CASRRSRNEQFF. DNA of the CDR3: TGTGCCAGCAGACGGTCCAGGAATGAGCAGTTCTTC.

This clonotype was seen at least ten times. The chain combines TRBV2 with TRBJ2-7; unclear D gene. The germline V gene encodes CDR1 SNHLY and CDR2 FYNNEI. Trimming cost V 5 bases and J 5 bases, with 7 bases left between them. This CDR3 is 11 amino acids long. Written as DNA, the CDR3 is TGTGCCAGCAGTCCGTCCCACGAGCAGTACTTC. Residues: CASSPSHEQYF.

The chain uses TRBV12-3 or TRBV12-4 and TRBJ1-2; 9 bases fit TRBD1. After removal of 4 bases from V and 8 bases from J, the junction contained 2 bases not matched to a gene. The CDR3 spans 12 residues. CDR3 nucleotide sequence: TGTGCCAGCAGTTGGACAGGGGTCGGCTACACCTTC. Protein sequence: CASSWTGVGYTF.

This clonotype was counted at least ten times. The V gene is TRBV14, the J gene TRBJ1-1; D is perhaps TRBD1 (5 bases). Germline CDR1 and CDR2: SGHDN and FVKESK. The length of the CDR3 is 13 residues. Trimming pared 3 bases from V and 4 bases from J, leaving 9 bases between. The CDR3 sequence is CASSHGRGTEAFF. The CDR3 nucleotides read TGTGCCAGCAGCCATGGGAGGGGCACTGAAGCTTTCTTT.

Within the sample, this clonotype is medium-sized. The chain is built from TRBV12-3 or TRBV12-4 and TRBJ2-5; maybe TRBD2 (5 bases). V was shortened by 5 bases and J by 8 bases, with 9 bases between the two germline ends. This CDR3 region has 11 residues. The CDR3, as DNA: TGTGCCAGCAGTCCCCGGGGAACCCAGTACTTC. It codes for CASSPRGTQYF.

The sample holds a few counts of this clonotype. The J gene is TRBJ1-2, the V gene TRBV5-1, with D uncertain. In germline, CDR1 is SGHRS, CDR2 YFSETQ. The CDR3 runs 15 residues. The germline V and J ends were trimmed by 4 bases and 7 bases, with 20 bases remaining between them. The CDR3 here is CASSPSASREGGYTF. CDR3 nucleotides: TGCGCCAGCAGCCCATCGGCCTCCCGGGAGGGTGGCTACACCTTC.